Listed below are T cell receptor beta chains from one sample, sequenced in a study of response to subunit inactivated influenza vaccine. From the RT-PCR reads, TCRdb called clonotypes with MiXCR, one entry per CDR3 protein. The sample consists of about 500,000 distinct CDR3 sequences, 16% of them appearing once. The sample here was CD4+ T cells sorted from PBMCs, taken around 25 months after vaccination. The receptors stem from a man aged 45 to 70 who received an inactivated influenza vaccine. Each CDR3 is given with its conserved first and last residue. A D gene is named only where the DNA matches it firmly. The size entry is marked missing in some rows and otherwise reads once, few, many or a size class.

cdr3_aa: CAWTRDRGYGYTF; cdr3_nt: TGTGCCTGGACCCGCGACAGGGGATATGGCTACACCTTC; clone_size: NA; d_call: TRBD1; j_call: TRBJ1-2; v_call: TRBV30
cdr3_aa: CASRFQGLYGYTF; cdr3_nt: TGTGCCAGCAGATTCCAGGGCTTGTATGGCTACACCTTC; clone_size: many; d_call: NA; j_call: TRBJ1-2; v_call: TRBV12-3/TRBV12-4
cdr3_aa: CASSISGRGTGELFF; cdr3_nt: TGTGCCAGCAGCATTAGCGGGCGGGGTACCGGGGAGCTGTTTTTT; clone_size: few; d_call: TRBD2; j_call: TRBJ2-2; v_call: TRBV11-1
cdr3_aa: CASSPGTHYTGELFF; cdr3_nt: TGTGCCAGCAGCCCCGGGACTCATTACACCGGGGAGCTGTTTTTT; clone_size: NA; d_call: NA; j_call: TRBJ2-2; v_call: TRBV7-3
cdr3_aa: CSVTPSDTQYF; cdr3_nt: TGCAGTGTCACCCCTTCAGATACGCAGTATTTT; clone_size: few; d_call: NA; j_call: TRBJ2-3; v_call: TRBV20-1
cdr3_aa: CATSRDENTEAFF; cdr3_nt: TGTGCCACCAGCAGAGATGAGAACACTGAAGCTTTCTTT; clone_size: NA; d_call: NA; j_call: TRBJ1-1; v_call: TRBV15
cdr3_aa: CASRPTGLEQYF; cdr3_nt: TGTGCCAGCAGACCGACAGGGCTCGAGCAGTACTTC; clone_size: NA; d_call: TRBD1; j_call: TRBJ2-7; v_call: TRBV2
cdr3_aa: CASSLLGRGDTQYF; cdr3_nt: TGTGCCAGCAGTCTCTTGGGGAGGGGAGATACGCAGTATTTT; clone_size: NA; d_call: TRBD2; j_call: TRBJ2-3; v_call: TRBV6-4
cdr3_aa: CASSWSGGQETQYF; cdr3_nt: TGTGCCAGCAGCTGGAGCGGGGGGCAAGAGACCCAGTACTTC; clone_size: once; d_call: TRBD2; j_call: TRBJ2-5; v_call: TRBV5-5
cdr3_aa: CSANTQGHQETQYF; cdr3_nt: TGCAGTGCCAATACACAAGGGCACCAAGAGACCCAGTACTTC; clone_size: NA; d_call: NA; j_call: TRBJ2-5; v_call: TRBV20-1
cdr3_aa: CASRLAGGLDEQFF; cdr3_nt: TGCGCCAGCAGACTAGCGGGGGGGCTCGATGAGCAGTTCTTC; clone_size: NA; d_call: TRBD2; j_call: TRBJ2-1; v_call: TRBV5-1
cdr3_aa: CASSQTVGSDEQFF; cdr3_nt: TGTGCCAGCAGTCAAACGGTGGGCTCGGATGAGCAGTTCTTC; clone_size: few; d_call: NA; j_call: TRBJ2-1; v_call: TRBV12-3/TRBV12-4
cdr3_aa: CSARIFNEQFF; cdr3_nt: TGCAGTGCTAGAATATTTAATGAGCAGTTCTTC; clone_size: few; d_call: NA; j_call: TRBJ2-1; v_call: TRBV20-1
cdr3_aa: CATSDYHREMNTEAFF; cdr3_nt: TGTGCCACCAGTGATTATCACAGGGAGATGAACACTGAAGCTTTCTTT; clone_size: NA; d_call: NA; j_call: TRBJ1-1; v_call: TRBV24-1
cdr3_aa: CASSPGTVTSETQYF; cdr3_nt: TGTGCCAGCAGTCCCGGGACAGTGACGTCCGAGACCCAGTACTTC; clone_size: few; d_call: TRBD1; j_call: TRBJ2-5; v_call: TRBV28
cdr3_aa: CSVLRARITDTQYF; cdr3_nt: TGCAGCGTTCTCAGGGCAAGAATCACAGATACGCAGTATTTT; clone_size: NA; d_call: NA; j_call: TRBJ2-3; v_call: TRBV29-1
cdr3_aa: CASRKLTGGRETQYF; cdr3_nt: TGTGCCAGCAGGAAATTGACAGGGGGCAGAGAGACCCAGTACTTC; clone_size: NA; d_call: TRBD1; j_call: TRBJ2-5; v_call: TRBV6-1
cdr3_aa: CASSLYGNTEAFF; cdr3_nt: TGTGCCAGCAGCTTATACGGGAACACTGAAGCTTTCTTT; clone_size: NA; d_call: NA; j_call: TRBJ1-1; v_call: TRBV7-2
cdr3_aa: CSARRRLAGENVEQYF; cdr3_nt: TGCAGTGCTAGGAGGAGACTAGCGGGAGAGAACGTCGAGCAGTACTTC; clone_size: NA; d_call: TRBD2; j_call: TRBJ2-7; v_call: TRBV20-1
cdr3_aa: CASRLQGNQPQHF; cdr3_nt: TGTGCCAGCAGATTACAGGGTAATCAGCCCCAGCATTTT; clone_size: few; d_call: NA; j_call: TRBJ1-5; v_call: TRBV6-6
cdr3_aa: CASTKTGLAGALYEQYF; cdr3_nt: TGTGCCAGTACCAAAACCGGACTAGCGGGAGCATTGTACGAGCAGTACTTC; clone_size: NA; d_call: TRBD2; j_call: TRBJ2-7; v_call: TRBV19
cdr3_aa: CASSLAYSRYEQYF; cdr3_nt: TGTGCCAGCAGCTTAGCGTACAGCCGCTACGAGCAGTACTTC; clone_size: few; d_call: NA; j_call: TRBJ2-7; v_call: TRBV7-2
cdr3_aa: CSAQGQGWSTDTQYF; cdr3_nt: TGCAGTGCTCAGGGGCAGGGTTGGAGCACAGATACGCAGTATTTT; clone_size: NA; d_call: NA; j_call: TRBJ2-3; v_call: TRBV20-1
cdr3_aa: CSAREKTGATDTQYF; cdr3_nt: TGCAGTGCTAGAGAAAAGACAGGGGCCACAGATACGCAGTATTTT; clone_size: NA; d_call: TRBD1; j_call: TRBJ2-3; v_call: TRBV20-1
cdr3_aa: CSARVQGVDIQYF; cdr3_nt: TGCAGTGCTAGAGTACAGGGGGTAGACATTCAGTACTTC; clone_size: NA; d_call: TRBD1; j_call: TRBJ2-4; v_call: TRBV20-1
cdr3_aa: CASSYRRLASTDTQYF; cdr3_nt: TGTGCCAGCAGTTACCGAAGACTAGCGAGCACAGATACGCAGTATTTT; clone_size: few; d_call: TRBD2; j_call: TRBJ2-3; v_call: TRBV6-5
cdr3_aa: CASSLSGSGYTF; cdr3_nt: TGTGCCAGCAGTTTGTCAGGGAGTGGCTACACCTTC; clone_size: few; d_call: NA; j_call: TRBJ1-2; v_call: TRBV12-3/TRBV12-4
cdr3_aa: CASSTRTSGTYEQYF; cdr3_nt: TGTGCCAGCAGTACCCGGACTAGCGGTACCTACGAGCAGTACTTC; clone_size: many; d_call: TRBD2; j_call: TRBJ2-7; v_call: TRBV12-3/TRBV12-4
cdr3_aa: CASRKGSGNSPLHF; cdr3_nt: TGTGCCAGCAGAAAAGGAAGTGGGAATTCACCCCTCCACTTT; clone_size: NA; d_call: NA; j_call: TRBJ1-6; v_call: TRBV9
cdr3_aa: CASSRSYTRPGYTF; cdr3_nt: TGTGCCAGCAGTAGATCCTACACCCGCCCCGGCTACACCTTC; clone_size: NA; d_call: NA; j_call: TRBJ1-2; v_call: TRBV2
cdr3_aa: CASSFGPTAGTDTQYF; cdr3_nt: TGTGCCAGCAGCTTTGGGCCTACGGCGGGAACAGATACGCAGTATTTT; clone_size: NA; d_call: NA; j_call: TRBJ2-3; v_call: TRBV5-6
cdr3_aa: CASSLTPINSIAYEQYF; cdr3_nt: TGTGCCAGCAGCTTAACGCCTATCAATTCCATCGCCTACGAGCAGTACTTC; clone_size: NA; d_call: NA; j_call: TRBJ2-7; v_call: TRBV7-9
cdr3_aa: CASSEYPGHRGQETQYF; cdr3_nt: TGCGCCAGCAGTGAATACCCTGGGCACAGGGGGCAAGAGACCCAGTACTTC; clone_size: NA; d_call: TRBD1; j_call: TRBJ2-5; v_call: TRBV10-2
cdr3_aa: CSARVISGRTYNEQFF; cdr3_nt: TGCAGTGCTAGAGTGATTAGCGGGAGGACCTACAATGAGCAGTTCTTC; clone_size: NA; d_call: TRBD2; j_call: TRBJ2-1; v_call: TRBV20-1
cdr3_aa: CASSQQRGGYEQYF; cdr3_nt: TGCGCCAGCAGCCAACAGCGGGGAGGCTACGAGCAGTACTTC; clone_size: NA; d_call: TRBD2; j_call: TRBJ2-7; v_call: TRBV4-3
cdr3_aa: CASSSLARGTDTQYF; cdr3_nt: TGTGCCAGCAGTTCCCTCGCAAGGGGGACAGATACGCAGTATTTT; clone_size: many; d_call: NA; j_call: TRBJ2-3; v_call: TRBV12-3/TRBV12-4
cdr3_aa: CASSQDLSGVGELFF; cdr3_nt: TGTGCCAGCAGCCAAGATTTGTCAGGTGTCGGGGAGCTGTTTTTT; clone_size: many; d_call: NA; j_call: TRBJ2-2; v_call: TRBV14
cdr3_aa: CASSLDQGPYEQYF; cdr3_nt: TGCGCCAGCAGCTTGGACCAGGGTCCCTACGAGCAGTACTTC; clone_size: few; d_call: NA; j_call: TRBJ2-7; v_call: TRBV5-1
cdr3_aa: CSATSGTGNTEAFF; cdr3_nt: TGCAGTGCTACTAGTGGGACAGGGAACACTGAAGCTTTCTTT; clone_size: NA; d_call: TRBD1; j_call: TRBJ1-1; v_call: TRBV20-1
cdr3_aa: CASSLGGISQPQHF; cdr3_nt: TGCGCCAGCAGCTTGGGGGGAATTAGTCAGCCCCAGCATTTT; clone_size: many; d_call: NA; j_call: TRBJ1-5; v_call: TRBV5-1
cdr3_aa: CASSLDRGGYEQYF; cdr3_nt: TGCGCCAGCAGCTTGGACAGGGGGGGCTACGAGCAGTACTTC; clone_size: few; d_call: NA; j_call: TRBJ2-7; v_call: TRBV5-1
cdr3_aa: CASSLGQAGGKYNEQFF; cdr3_nt: TGTGCCAGCAGCTTAGGGCAAGCGGGGGGGAAGTACAATGAGCAGTTCTTC; clone_size: NA; d_call: TRBD2; j_call: TRBJ2-1; v_call: TRBV7-2
cdr3_aa: CASSLDWQGSYYEQFF; cdr3_nt: TGTGCCAGCAGCTTAGACTGGCAGGGTTCATACTATGAGCAGTTCTTC; clone_size: many; d_call: NA; j_call: TRBJ2-1; v_call: TRBV7-9
cdr3_aa: CASSQIDTWNTGELFF; cdr3_nt: TGTGCCAGCAGCCAGATTGACACCTGGAACACCGGGGAGCTGTTTTTT; clone_size: NA; d_call: NA; j_call: TRBJ2-2; v_call: TRBV11-2
cdr3_aa: CASSLTGERATQYF; cdr3_nt: TGCGCCAGCAGCTTGACAGGGGAGCGGGCGACCCAGTACTTC; clone_size: NA; d_call: NA; j_call: TRBJ2-5; v_call: TRBV5-1
cdr3_aa: CATRLGTQETQYF; cdr3_nt: TGTGCCACCAGGTTAGGGACCCAAGAGACCCAGTACTTC; clone_size: few; d_call: NA; j_call: TRBJ2-5; v_call: TRBV15
cdr3_aa: CASSRVSYEQYF; cdr3_nt: TGTGCCAGCAGCCGAGTTTCCTACGAGCAGTACTTC; clone_size: few; d_call: NA; j_call: TRBJ2-7; v_call: TRBV3-1
cdr3_aa: CASSQDAFRSGYTF; cdr3_nt: TGTGCCAGCAGCCAAGATGCTTTCCGTTCTGGCTACACCTTC; clone_size: NA; d_call: NA; j_call: TRBJ1-2; v_call: TRBV3-1